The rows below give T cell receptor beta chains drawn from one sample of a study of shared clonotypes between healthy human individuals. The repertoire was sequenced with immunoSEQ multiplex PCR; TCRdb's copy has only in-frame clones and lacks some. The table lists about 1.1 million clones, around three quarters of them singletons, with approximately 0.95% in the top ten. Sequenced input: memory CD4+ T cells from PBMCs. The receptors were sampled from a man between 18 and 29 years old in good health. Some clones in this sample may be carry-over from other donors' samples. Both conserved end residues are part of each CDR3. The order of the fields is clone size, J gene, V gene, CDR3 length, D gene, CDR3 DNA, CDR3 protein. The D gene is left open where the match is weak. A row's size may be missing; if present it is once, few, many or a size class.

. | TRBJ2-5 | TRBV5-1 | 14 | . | TGCGCCAGCAGCTTGGAACCGCGTCAAGAGACCCAGTACTTC | CASSLEPRQETQYF
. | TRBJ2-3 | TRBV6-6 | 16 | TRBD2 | TGTGCCAGCAGGTCTACTAGCGGGAGCGGTAGGGATACGCAGTATTTT | CASRSTSGSGRDTQYF
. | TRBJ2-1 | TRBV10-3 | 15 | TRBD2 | TGTGCCATCAGTGAGGTGGCTAGCGGGAAGAATGAGCAGTTCTTC | CAISEVASGKNEQFF
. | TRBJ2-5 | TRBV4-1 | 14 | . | TGCGCCAGCAGCCAAGTGGAGTACCAAGAGACCCAGTACTTC | CASSQVEYQETQYF
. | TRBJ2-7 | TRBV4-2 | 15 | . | TGTGCCAGCAGCCAGCCGGACGGCCTCGGGGACGAGCAGTACTTC | CASSQPDGLGDEQYF
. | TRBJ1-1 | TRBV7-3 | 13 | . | TGTGCCAGCAGCCCCGCCTTGAACACTGAAGCTTTCTTT | CASSPALNTEAFF
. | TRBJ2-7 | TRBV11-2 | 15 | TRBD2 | TGTGCCAGCAGCGCTACTAGCGGGGGGGCTGGGGAGCAGTACTTC | CASSATSGGAGEQYF
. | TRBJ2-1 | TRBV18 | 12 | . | TGTGCCAGTCGGACATCCTACAATGAGCAGTTCTTC | CASRTSYNEQFF
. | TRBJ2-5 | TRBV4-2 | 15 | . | TGTGCCAGCAGCCAACGACAGGAGTACCAAGAGACCCAGTACTTC | CASSQRQEYQETQYF
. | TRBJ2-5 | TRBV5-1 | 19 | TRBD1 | TGCGCCAGCAGCGGGACCGGGACAGGGACCGACCCAATCCAAGAGACCCAGTACTTC | CASSGTGTGTDPIQETQYF
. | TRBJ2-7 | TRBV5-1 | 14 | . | TGCGCCAGCAGCTTGGGGGCGGCGGCATACGAGCAGTACTTC | CASSLGAAAYEQYF
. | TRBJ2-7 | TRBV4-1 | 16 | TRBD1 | TGCGCCAGCAGCCCCGGACAGGGGGCGATCTCCTACGAGCAGTACTTC | CASSPGQGAISYEQYF
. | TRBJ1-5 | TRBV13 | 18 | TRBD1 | TGTGCCAGCAGCTTCTTAAGGACAGGGAAAATTGCTGAACAGCCCCAGCATTTT | CASSFLRTGKIAEQPQHF
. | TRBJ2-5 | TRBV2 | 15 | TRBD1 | TGTGCCAGCAGCGTCCGACAGGGCTTAAGAGAGACCCAGTACTTC | CASSVRQGLRETQYF
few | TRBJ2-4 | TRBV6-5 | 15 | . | TGTGCCAGCAGTTCCTGCTGGGACACCGTTTGCATTCAGTACTTC | CASSSCWDTVCIQYF
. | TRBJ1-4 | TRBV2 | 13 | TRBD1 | TGTGCCAGCAGGGGGGACAGGGTAGAAAAACTGTTTTTT | CASRGDRVEKLFF
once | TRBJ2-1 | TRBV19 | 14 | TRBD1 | TGTGCCAGTAGTGGACAGGGGGCTAATCATAGGCAGTTCTTC | CASSGQGANHRQFF
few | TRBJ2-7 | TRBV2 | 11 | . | TGTGCCAGCAGAGCCCATTACGAGCAGTACTTC | CASRAHYEQYF
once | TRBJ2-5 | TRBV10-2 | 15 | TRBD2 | TGCGCCAGCAGTGAGTTTGGCTCGGGAGGGGAGACCCAGTACTTC | CASSEFGSGGETQYF
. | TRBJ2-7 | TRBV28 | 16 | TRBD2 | TGTGCCAGCAGTCCCTGGGGAGCGGGAGATGTCTACGAGCAGTACTTC | CASSPWGAGDVYEQYF
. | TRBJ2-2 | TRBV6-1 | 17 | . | TGTGCCAGCAGTGATTTTCCACGCAGGGGAGGAACCGGGGAGCTGTTTTTT | CASSDFPRRGGTGELFF
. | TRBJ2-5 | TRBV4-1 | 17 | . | TGCGCCAGCAGCCACCCTCGGGGTTGGGGGAGTGATGAGACCCAGTACTTC | CASSHPRGWGSDETQYF
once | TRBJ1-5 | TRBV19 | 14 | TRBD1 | TGTGCCAGTAGTATCTCGACAGGGAATCAGCCCCAGCATTTT | CASSISTGNQPQHF
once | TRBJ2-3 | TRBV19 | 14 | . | TGTGCCAGTAGTATGGGGCGGGACACAGATACGCAGTATTTT | CASSMGRDTDTQYF
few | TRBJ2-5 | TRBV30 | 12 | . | TGTGCCGGTCGGTACCCGGGGGAGACCCAGTACTTC | CAGRYPGETQYF
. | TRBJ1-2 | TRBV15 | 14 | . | TGTGCCACCAGCAGAGATTCCGGCGGCTATGGCTACACCTTC | CATSRDSGGYGYTF
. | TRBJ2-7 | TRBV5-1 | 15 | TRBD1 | TGCGCCAGCAGCTTGGTCACAGGGGGCCTCTACGAGCAGTACTTC | CASSLVTGGLYEQYF
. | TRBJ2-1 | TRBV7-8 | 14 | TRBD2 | TGTGCCAGCAGCTTAGAGCGGGAATTCGATGAGCAGTTCTTC | CASSLEREFDEQFF
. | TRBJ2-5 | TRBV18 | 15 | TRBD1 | TGTGCCAGCTCACCGGGCAGGGGGCCCCAAGAGACCCAGTACTTC | CASSPGRGPQETQYF
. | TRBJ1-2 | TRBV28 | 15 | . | TGTGCCAGCACGGTCGAACAAGGATTGAAGGATGGCTACACCTTC | CASTVEQGLKDGYTF
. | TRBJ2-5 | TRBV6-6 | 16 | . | TGTGCCAGCAGTTCCCCCAACCAAGGACAGAAAGAGACCCAGTACTTC | CASSSPNQGQKETQYF
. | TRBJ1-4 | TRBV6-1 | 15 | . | TGTGCCAGCAGTTCTCTACAGGGCCGCGGTGAAAAACTGTTTTTT | CASSSLQGRGEKLFF
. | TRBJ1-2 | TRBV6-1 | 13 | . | TGTGCCAGCAGTGAGGAACTCGGCTATGGCTACACCTTC | CASSEELGYGYTF
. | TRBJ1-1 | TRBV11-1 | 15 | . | TGTGCCAGCAGCTTAGGTCCGGGCCGGGGAGTTGGAGCTTTCTTT | CASSLGPGRGVGAFF
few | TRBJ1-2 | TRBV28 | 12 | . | TGTGCCAGCAGTTGGGACACCTATGGCTACACCTTC | CASSWDTYGYTF
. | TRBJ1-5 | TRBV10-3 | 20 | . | TGTGCCATCAGTGAGAACAATTTTTATTTGGGAACAACTAGCAATCAGCCCCAGCATTTT | CAISENNFYLGTTSNQPQHF
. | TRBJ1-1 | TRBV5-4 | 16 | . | TGTGCCAGCAGCTTGGCGTTGGGGGGCTTGGACACTGAAGCTTTCTTT | CASSLALGGLDTEAFF
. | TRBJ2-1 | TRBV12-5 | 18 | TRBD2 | TGTGCTAGTGGTTTGGACCTCCTAGCGGGAGGTAGGGTGGGCGAGCAGTTCTTC | CASGLDLLAGGRVGEQFF
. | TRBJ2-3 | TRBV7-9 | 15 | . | TGTGCCAGCAGCATCCCCGAGGGACCCACAGATACGCAGTATTTT | CASSIPEGPTDTQYF
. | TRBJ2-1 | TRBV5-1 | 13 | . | TGCGCCAGCAGCCGCGAGTTCCACAATGAGCAGTTCTTC | CASSREFHNEQFF
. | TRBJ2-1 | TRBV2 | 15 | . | TGTGCCAGCAGGGAAGCAAGGACCACTTACAATGAGCAGTTCTTC | CASREARTTYNEQFF
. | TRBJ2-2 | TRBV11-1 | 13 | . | TGTGCCAGCAGCAGCGCGGGGACCGGGGAGCTGTTTTTT | CASSSAGTGELFF
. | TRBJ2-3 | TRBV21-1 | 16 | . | TGTGCCAGCAGCAAAATAGTCGGGAGGAGCGCAGATACGCAGTATTTT | CASSKIVGRSADTQYF
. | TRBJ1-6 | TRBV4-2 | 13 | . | TGTGCCAGCAGCCAAGAAGTCGATTCACCCCTCCACTTT | CASSQEVDSPLHF
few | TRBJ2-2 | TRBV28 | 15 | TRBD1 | TGTGCCAGCACGGGACAGGGGCGTAACACCGGGGAGCTGTTTTTT | CASTGQGRNTGELFF
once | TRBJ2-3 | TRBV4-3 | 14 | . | TGCGCCAGCAGCCAAGATTTGGGCACAGATACGCAGTATTTT | CASSQDLGTDTQYF
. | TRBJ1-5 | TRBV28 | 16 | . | TGTGCCAGCAGTTTAGAGTTGGGGGACGGTAATCGGCCCCAGCATTTT | CASSLELGDGNRPQHF
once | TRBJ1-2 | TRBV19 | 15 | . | TGTGCCAGTAGTATAATGCAGGGATTCAACTATGGCTACACCTTC | CASSIMQGFNYGYTF